A selection of T cell receptor beta chains follows, all from one sample in a study of T cell responses to AZD1222 COVID-19 vaccine. The repertoire was sequenced with immunoSEQ multiplex PCR; TCRdb's copy has only in-frame clones and lacks some. This table has tens of thousands of clones, more than 75% appearing once. The sample consisted of peripheral blood, taken on day 0 of AZD1222 vaccination. These receptors all come from an adult in good health. The CDR3 runs from the conserved cysteine through the conserved F or W. The order of the fields is J gene, D gene, V gene, clone size, CDR3 DNA, CDR3 protein. The D gene is left open where the match is weak. Clone size is not always given. Where it is, it says once, few, many or a class for expanded clones.

TRBJ2-5 - TRBV7-7 - TGTGCCAGCAGCAGCCCGGGCGGGGAGACCCAGTACTTC CASSSPGGETQYF
TRBJ2-7 - TRBV5-4 once TGTGCCAGCAGCTTGGGTCAATCCGAGCAGTACTTC CASSLGQSEQYF
TRBJ1-3 - TRBV14 - TGTGCCAGCAGCCAAGATTGGGAGCCCGGAAACACCATATATTTT CASSQDWEPGNTIYF
TRBJ1-2 - TRBV3-1/TRBV3-2 - TGTGCCAGCAGCCCAAGGGCAGATGGTGGCTACACCTTC CASSPRADGGYTF
TRBJ2-2 - TRBV4-2 - TGTGCCAGCAGCCAAGACCCGGTCCCCGGGGAGCTGTTTTTT CASSQDPVPGELFF
TRBJ2-3 - TRBV30 - TGTGCCTGGGGAGGGGCAACGGATACGCAGTATTTT CAWGGATDTQYF
TRBJ1-3 - TRBV5-1 - TGCGCCAGCAGCTTTGGGGGGCCCTCTGGAAACACCATATATTTT CASSFGGPSGNTIYF
TRBJ1-2 - TRBV7-2 - TGTGCCAGCAGCTTAGGTGGGGGGGCCTGGCGTGTGGGCTACACCTTC CASSLGGGAWRVGYTF
TRBJ1-6 TRBD1 TRBV28 - TGTGCCAGCACTCCAGGGGGCGCGGAGGAATCACCCCTCCACTTT CASTPGGAEESPLHF
TRBJ1-4 TRBD1 TRBV24-1 - TGTGCCACCAGTGATTTTCGGACAGGGGGAGAAAAACTGTTTTTT CATSDFRTGGEKLFF
TRBJ2-7 TRBD1 TRBV19 - TGTGCCAGTAGTAGCCGGGACAGGGCTCGGGGAGGGCAGTACTTC CASSSRDRARGGQYF
TRBJ2-1 TRBD2 TRBV5-4 - TGTGCCAGCAGCTCGAGGACTAGCACCAATGAGCAGTTCTTC CASSSRTSTNEQFF
TRBJ2-2 - TRBV18 - TGTGCCAGCTCACCACCTTTAGCCCTCCGGGAGCTGTTTTTT CASSPPLALRELFF
TRBJ1-3 - TRBV21-1 - TGTGCCAGCAGCAAAGGGGGGGCGCTGGATGGAAACACCATATATTTT CASSKGGALDGNTIYF
TRBJ2-5 TRBD2 TRBV30 - TGTGCCTGGAGGGGGGGGAGCGGGAGCCGCCAAGAGACCCAGTACTTC CAWRGGSGSRQETQYF
TRBJ2-5 - TRBV7-9 - TGTGCCAGCAGCTTATATGGGGAAATAGAGACCCAGTACTTC CASSLYGEIETQYF
TRBJ2-3 TRBD2 TRBV2 - TGTGCCAGCAGCGGGGGGATCTCCTATACGCAGTATTTT CASSGGISYTQYF
TRBJ2-3 - TRBV20-1 - TGCAGTGCTAGCTTAGGAGATACGCAGTATTTT CSASLGDTQYF
TRBJ2-1 TRBD2 TRBV5-1 - TGCGCCAGCAGCTTAACCCTAGCGGGAGGGCCAAATGAGCAGTTCTTC CASSLTLAGGPNEQFF
TRBJ2-5 TRBD2 TRBV18 - TGTGCCAGCTCATCTGCGGGGGAGCGGGAGACCCAGTACTTC CASSSAGERETQYF
TRBJ2-5 - TRBV24-1 - TGTGCCACCAGTGACTCAGGACAGGCCGGGGGAGAGACCCAGTACTTC CATSDSGQAGGETQYF
TRBJ1-5 - TRBV3-1/TRBV3-2 - TGTGCCAGCAGCCAAGCCAGGCAGGGGCAGCCCCAGCATTTT CASSQARQGQPQHF
TRBJ2-7 TRBD1 TRBV2 few TGTGCCAGCAGTAGACAGGGAACGGACGAGCAGTACTTC CASSRQGTDEQYF
TRBJ2-1 - TRBV18 - TGTGCCAGCTCACCATCGGCTAGTTTTTCCCACAATGAGCAGTTCTTC CASSPSASFSHNEQFF
TRBJ2-1 TRBD2 TRBV5-6 - TGTGCCAGCAGTAACTGGGGACTAGCGGGAGGGTGGTCCTACAATGAGCAGTTCTTC CASSNWGLAGGWSYNEQFF
TRBJ1-2 - TRBV15 - TGTGCCACCAGCAGAGATGCTACGGGGGGCCGTGGCTACACCTTC CATSRDATGGRGYTF
TRBJ2-5 - TRBV7-8 - TGTGCCAGCAGCCCTAGGGCCCAAGAGACCCAGTACTTC CASSPRAQETQYF
TRBJ2-7 TRBD2 TRBV11-1 - TGTGCCAGCACCGCGATACTAGCGGGAGTGGGAGAGCAGTACTTC CASTAILAGVGEQYF
TRBJ2-3 TRBD2 TRBV29-1 - TGCAGCGTTAGGACTAGCAGGAGCTCAGATACGCAGTATTTT CSVRTSRSSDTQYF
TRBJ2-7 TRBD2 TRBV28 - TGTGCCAGCAGTTTAACTAGCGGAGCCTACGAGCAGTACTTC CASSLTSGAYEQYF
TRBJ2-7 - TRBV3-1/TRBV3-2 once TGTGCCAGCAGCCCAGATTATGAGGGATTGATGACCTACGAGCAGTACTTC CASSPDYEGLMTYEQYF
TRBJ2-6 - TRBV4-3 - TGCGCCAGCAGCCAAGGATTCTTTGGGTCGTCTGGGGCCAACGTCCTGACTTTC CASSQGFFGSSGANVLTF
TRBJ1-1 - TRBV7-9 - TGTGCCAGCAGCTCCCAAGAGAACACTGAAGCTTTCTTT CASSSQENTEAFF
TRBJ2-5 - TRBV7-9 few TGTGCCAGCAGCTCACTAGTCGGGTTAGAGGGAGAGACCCAGTACTTC CASSSLVGLEGETQYF
TRBJ2-3 - TRBV6-5 - TGTGCCAGCAGTTACGCCTACTCTGTAGATACGCAGTATTTT CASSYAYSVDTQYF
TRBJ1-6 TRBD1 TRBV30 - TGTGCCTGTAGTGGACAGGGGAGCTCCTATAATTCACCCCTCCACTTT CACSGQGSSYNSPLHF
TRBJ2-1 - TRBV5-6 - TGTGCCAGCATACCTTTCCCGGCTGGTGACGAGCAGTTCTTC CASIPFPAGDEQFF
TRBJ1-2 TRBD1 TRBV2 few TGTGCCAGCAGTGACCAAGCAGGGACAGCTCCCTATGGCTACACCTTC CASSDQAGTAPYGYTF
TRBJ1-1 - TRBV24-1 - TGTGCCACCCGTGAGAAGGGCGAACCACTCATGAACACTGAAGCTTTCTTT CATREKGEPLMNTEAFF
TRBJ1-2 - TRBV2 once TGTGCCACTCGCCTTGGCAGGGAGGGTGGCTACACCTTC CATRLGREGGYTF
TRBJ2-7 TRBD2 TRBV18 once TGTGCCAGCTCAAGGGACGTTAGCGGGAGGGAAGACGAGCAGTACTTC CASSRDVSGREDEQYF
TRBJ2-3 TRBD2 TRBV5-1 - TGCGCCAGCAGCTTGGTCGCTAGCGGGAGTGCAGATACGCAGTATTTT CASSLVASGSADTQYF
TRBJ2-5 TRBD1 TRBV5-1 - TGCGCCAGCAGCCAACAGGGGGACTTAAGAGAGACCCAGTACTTC CASSQQGDLRETQYF
TRBJ2-6 - TRBV5-6 - TGTGCCAGCGGCCAGAGCTCTGGGGCCAACGTCCTGACTTTC CASGQSSGANVLTF
TRBJ2-7 TRBD1 TRBV7-9 - TGTGCCAGCAGCTTAGCCCTTGATGGGACAGGGGGTTACGAGCAGTACTTC CASSLALDGTGGYEQYF
TRBJ1-2 - TRBV2 - TGTGCCAGCAGCCAGGGACTCTCACGGGGCTACACCTTC CASSQGLSRGYTF
TRBJ2-7 TRBD2 TRBV4-1 once TGCGCCAGCAGCCAAGGAGCGGGAGGGACCTACGAGCAGTACTTC CASSQGAGGTYEQYF
TRBJ1-2 - TRBV18 - TGTGCCAGCTCACCCCGGGACCTTGAAAAGGCCAACTATGGCTACACCTTC CASSPRDLEKANYGYTF